The next 19 T cell receptor beta chains were all read from a single sample in a study of T cell changes during pregnancy in multiple sclerosis. TCRdb's copy holds only in-frame clones and misses some; the assay was immunoSEQ multiplex PCR. The profile shows tens of thousands of clones, about 90% of them singletons. The sample consisted of peripheral blood, taken in the first trimester of pregnancy. The receptors here all came from a female donor in good health, enrolled as a control in a pregnancy study.

J is TRBJ2-5 and V is TRBV29-1, with TRBD1 matching over 9 bases. The CDR3 covers 13 residues. V gave up 6 bases and J gave up 7 bases; unmatched junction bases: 9. Germline CDR1 reads SQVTM; CDR2 reads ANQGSEA. CDR3 residues: CSVDKMGQGTQYF. DNA of the CDR3: TGCAGCGTGGATAAAATGGGACAGGGGACCCAGTACTTC.

The rearrangement links TRBV7-2 to TRBJ2-1, with TRBD1 identical over 11 bases. The CDR3 sequence is 16 residues long. Germline V gene lookup returns CDR1 SGHTA and CDR2 FQGNSA. V lost 5 bases, J lost 9 bases, and 12 bases stayed unmatched. The CDR3 is CASSGGRDRGFREQFF. CDR3 coding DNA: TGTGCCAGCAGCGGGGGCCGGGACAGGGGGTTTCGTGAGCAGTTCTTC.

This sequence joins TRBV5-3 and TRBJ2-1; 9 bases are shared with TRBD2. TRBV5-3 is classed as an ORF, of uncertain function. This CDR3 comprises 15 residues. The J segment lost 2 bases and the V segment lost 2 bases, leaving 2 bases of the junction unmatched. For the CDR3, the DNA is TGTGCCAGAAGCTTCGGCGGGGGGGCCTACAATGAGCAGTTCTTC. This translates into CARSFGGGAYNEQFF.

The chain uses TRBV5-4 and TRBJ2-3; TRBD2 is a possible D gene (5 bases). Germline CDR1 and CDR2: SGHNT and YYREEE (reference sequence). V was pared by 5 bases and J by 0 bases, with 16 bases between. The CDR3 spans 16 residues. The CDR3 is CASSIDGLGSTDTQYF. The CDR3 DNA sequence: TGTGCCAGCAGTATTGACGGACTGGGAAGCACAGATACGCAGTATTTT.

The genes are TRBV6-1 and TRBJ2-7, with D possibly being TRBD2 (5 bases). V dropped 2 bases and J dropped 1 base, with 9 bases sitting between them. This CDR3 is 14 amino acids long. Germline V CDR1 and CDR2: MNHNS, SASEGT. The CDR3, as DNA: TGTGCCAGCAGTGAATACGCGGGTTCCTACGAGCAGTACTTC. Protein: CASSEYAGSYEQYF.

The rearrangement joins TRBV27 to TRBJ1-1, with no clear D. The CDR3 length is 15 residues. With 5 bases removed from V and 0 bases from J, the gap between germline ends came to 13 bases. Germline CDR1 is MNHEY and CDR2 is SMNVEV (reference sequence). CDR3 bases: TGTGCCAGCAGTCCCCAGTTCGGGGTGAACACTGAAGCTTTCTTT. This codes for CASSPQFGVNTEAFF.

The V call is TRBV7-9, the J call TRBJ1-2; D ambiguous. CDR3 length: 14 residues. Trimming took off 1 base at V and 2 bases at J, with 8 bases between the two ends. Germline V lookup: CDR1 SEHNR, CDR2 FQNEAQ (reference sequence). DNA of the CDR3: TGTGCCAGCAGCTTAGAACCGGGGAACTATGGCTACACCTTC. Its translation: CASSLEPGNYGYTF.

The chain employs TRBV11-2 and TRBJ2-7; no clear D. The CDR3 is made up of 13 amino acids. CDR1 and CDR2 (germline): SGHAT, FQNNGV. The ends were cut back, 5 bases at V and 5 bases at J, with 13 bases in the middle. CDR3 sequence: CASSLGPSNEQYF. The DNA for the CDR3 is TGTGCCAGCAGCCTGGGCCCATCCAACGAGCAGTACTTC.

This sequence joins TRBV11-2 and TRBJ2-2; 10 bases agree with TRBD1. In germline, CDR1 is SGHAT, CDR2 FQNNGV. Unmatched junction bases numbered 6, after V lost 4 bases and J lost 7 bases. The CDR3 runs 15 residues. CDR3 residues: CASSSWDRGGGELFF. The CDR3 DNA reads TGTGCCAGCAGCTCCTGGGACAGGGGTGGCGGGGAGCTGTTTTTT.

This chain links TRBV2 with TRBJ2-2; TRBD2 aligns across 10 bases. Germline assignment: CDR1 SNHLY and CDR2 FYNNEI. The ends lost 5 bases at V and 5 bases at J; junction bases unmatched: 8. The CDR3 contains 16 residues. The CDR3 loop is CASSPLAGVGTGELFF. The CDR3 nucleotides read TGTGCCAGCAGTCCTCTAGCGGGAGTGGGAACCGGGGAGCTGTTTTTT.

The chain's CDR3 is CASSVGSGRTRTDTQYF. CDR3 sequence (DNA): TGTGCCAGTAGTGTCGGAAGCGGGAGGACACGCACAGATACGCAGTATTTT. The chain uses TRBV19 and TRBJ2-3; 9 bases agree with TRBD2. J lost 1 base, V lost 5 bases, and 10 bases had no gene match. The CDR3 totals 17 residues. Germline V lookup: CDR1 LNHDA, CDR2 SQIVND (reference sequence). The whole variable domain, remainder taken from reference TRBV19 and TRBJ2-3, is DGGITQSPKYLFRKEGQNVTLSCEQNLNHDAMYWYRQDPGQGLRLIYYSQIVNDFQKGDIAEGYSVSREKKESFPLTVTSAQKNPTAFYLCASSVGSGRTRTDTQYFGPGTRLTVL.

V and J are TRBV9 and TRBJ2-1, with TRBD2 matching 10 bases. This CDR3 is 15 amino acids long. The germline CDR1 and CDR2 sequences are SGDLS and YYNGEE. V trimming: 4 bases; J trimming: 6 bases; junction bases outside the gene matches: 7. The DNA of the CDR3 is TGTGCCAGCAGCCCCGGGACTAGCGTAATCAATGAGCAGTTCTTC. This codes for CASSPGTSVINEQFF.

The CDR3 coding sequence is TGTGCCAGCGCTACAGGGGGGTACGAGCAGTACTTC. Translated: CASATGGYEQYF. This chain uses TRBV28 with TRBJ2-7; 8 nucleotides align to TRBD1. The J segment lost 4 bases and the V segment lost 8 bases, leaving 4 bases of the junction unmatched. This CDR3 spans 12 amino acids. From germline, CDR1 is MDHEN and CDR2 SYDVKM.

This clone was picked up one time. The J gene is TRBJ2-5, the V gene TRBV4-2; 7 bases fit TRBD2. After removal of 0 bases from V and 4 bases from J, the junction contained 8 bases not matched to a gene. The CDR3 totals 16 residues. The germline gives CDR1 LGHNA, CDR2 YNFKEQ. The CDR3 is CASSQDPAGEGETQYF. CDR3 DNA sequence: TGTGCCAGCAGCCAAGATCCCGCGGGAGAGGGAGAGACCCAGTACTTC.

This chain uses TRBV27 with TRBJ1-3; tentatively, D is TRBD1 (5 bases). The CDR3 is made up of 14 amino acids. Germline loops: CDR1 MNHEY, CDR2 SMNVEV (reference sequence). V was shortened by 3 bases and J by 4 bases, with 10 bases between the two germline ends. In nucleotides, the CDR3 is TGTGCCAGCAGTTTCAGGGCGGGGGGAAACACCATATATTTT. Protein sequence: CASSFRAGGNTIYF.

The chain employs TRBV5-6 and TRBJ2-6; TRBD1 is a possible D gene (5 bases). Trimming shortened V by 2 bases and J by 8 bases, and 14 bases separated the two germline ends. This CDR3 spans 15 amino acids. Germline-derived CDR1 and CDR2 are SGHDT and YYEEEE. CDR3 DNA: TGTGCCAGCAGCTTAATATCGCAGGGAACCAACGTCCTGACTTTC. Its protein is CASSLISQGTNVLTF.

As concerns this clone: The sample has other DNA sequences that encode this CDR3 too. The CDR3 spells CASSLGTGNTEAFF. DNA of the CDR3: TGCGCCAGCAGCTTGGGGACAGGGAACACTGAAGCTTTCTTT. The chain is built from TRBV5-1 and TRBJ1-1; the match to TRBD1 covers 7 bases. This CDR3 spans 14 amino acids. Per the germline V gene, CDR1 is SGHRS and CDR2 is YFSETQ. Unmatched junction bases numbered 0, after V lost 0 bases and J lost 1 base.

The table lists this clone with a count of one. The chain carries TRBV13 and TRBJ1-3; D not certain. The CDR3 is 15 residues long. Germline assignment: CDR1 PRHDT and CDR2 FYEKMQ (reference sequence). V was pared by 3 bases and J by 3 bases, with 12 bases between. In DNA form, the CDR3 reads TGTGCCAGCAGCTTTAACCCAGACTTTGGAAACACCATATATTTT. Protein sequence: CASSFNPDFGNTIYF.

This clone is labeled as medium-sized. The gene calls are TRBV11-2 and TRBJ2-5, with D possibly TRBD1 on 5 matching bases. The CDR3 covers 16 residues. Germline V gives CDR1 SGHAT, CDR2 FQNNGV. V was pared by 4 bases and J by 5 bases, with 20 bases between. The CDR3, as DNA: TGTGCCAGCAGCTCCATTCTAGGGCCAGGGATGGAGACCCAGTACTTC. Protein: CASSSILGPGMETQYF.